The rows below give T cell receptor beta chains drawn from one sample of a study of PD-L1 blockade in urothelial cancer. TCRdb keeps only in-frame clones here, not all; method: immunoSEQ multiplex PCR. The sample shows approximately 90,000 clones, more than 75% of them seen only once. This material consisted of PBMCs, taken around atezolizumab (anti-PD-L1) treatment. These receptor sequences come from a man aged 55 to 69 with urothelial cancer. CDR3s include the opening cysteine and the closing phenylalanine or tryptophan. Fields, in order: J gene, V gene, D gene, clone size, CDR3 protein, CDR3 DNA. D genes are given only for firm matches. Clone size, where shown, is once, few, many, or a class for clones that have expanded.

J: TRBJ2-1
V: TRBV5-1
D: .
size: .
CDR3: CASGEAGVHEQFF
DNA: TGCGCCAGTGGGGAGGCAGGAGTACATGAGCAGTTCTTC

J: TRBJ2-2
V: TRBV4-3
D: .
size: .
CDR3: CASSPQVAVSTGELFF
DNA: TGCGCCAGCAGCCCGCAGGTAGCGGTCAGCACCGGGGAGCTGTTTTTT

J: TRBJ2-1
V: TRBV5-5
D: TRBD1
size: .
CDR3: CASSLAEGQGRNEQFF
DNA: TGTGCCAGCAGCTTGGCCGAGGGACAGGGACGCAATGAGCAGTTCTTC

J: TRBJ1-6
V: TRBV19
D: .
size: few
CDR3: CASSSRGLSYNSPLHF
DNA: TGTGCCAGTAGTAGCAGGGGCTTATCCTATAATTCACCCCTCCACTTT

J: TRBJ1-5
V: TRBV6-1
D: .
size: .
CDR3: CASSEVSGNQPQHF
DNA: TGTGCCAGCAGTGAAGTGTCAGGGAATCAGCCCCAGCATTTT

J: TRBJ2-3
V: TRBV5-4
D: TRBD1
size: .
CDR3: CASSLQGGTQYF
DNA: TGTGCCAGCAGCTTACAGGGGGGTACGCAGTATTTT

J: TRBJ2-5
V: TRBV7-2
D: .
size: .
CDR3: CASSLSLTDAGKTQYF
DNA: TGTGCCAGCAGCTTGTCTCTGACAGACGCAGGGAAGACCCAGTACTTC

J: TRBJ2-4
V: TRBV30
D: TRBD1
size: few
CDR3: CAWSELGTGKNIQYF
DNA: TGTGCCTGGAGTGAGTTGGGGACAGGCAAAAACATTCAGTACTTC

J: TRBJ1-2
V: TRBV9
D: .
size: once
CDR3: CASSPQLNYGYTF
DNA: TGTGCCAGCAGCCCCCAACTTAACTATGGCTACACCTTC

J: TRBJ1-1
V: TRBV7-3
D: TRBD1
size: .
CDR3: CASSYTGTGRTEAFF
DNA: TGTGCCAGCAGTTACACCGGGACAGGGAGAACTGAAGCTTTCTTT

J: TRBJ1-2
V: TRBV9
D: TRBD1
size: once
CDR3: CASSTGAYYGYTF
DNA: TGTGCCAGTTCGACAGGGGCCTACTATGGCTACACCTTC

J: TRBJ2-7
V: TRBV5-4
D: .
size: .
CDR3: CASSLLYQGNYEQYF
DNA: TGTGCCAGCAGCTTGTTGTATCAGGGAAACTACGAGCAGTACTTC

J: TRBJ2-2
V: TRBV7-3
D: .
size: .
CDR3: CASGPLSNTGELFF
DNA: TGTGCCAGCGGGCCCTTATCGAACACCGGGGAGCTGTTTTTT

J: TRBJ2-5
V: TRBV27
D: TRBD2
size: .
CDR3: CASSQLAGETQYF
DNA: TGTGCCAGCAGTCAGCTAGCGGGAGAGACCCAGTACTTC

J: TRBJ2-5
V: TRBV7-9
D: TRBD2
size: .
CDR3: CASSLLADQETQYF
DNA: TGTGCCAGCAGCTTACTAGCGGATCAAGAGACCCAGTACTTC

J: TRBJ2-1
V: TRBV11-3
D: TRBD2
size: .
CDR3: CASSLRGGNEQFF
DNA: TGTGCCAGCAGCTTGCGGGGGGGCAATGAGCAGTTCTTC

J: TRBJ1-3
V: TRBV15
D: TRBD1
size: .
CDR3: CATSSPTGGSGNTIYF
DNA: TGTGCCACCAGCTCCCCGACAGGGGGCTCTGGAAACACCATATATTTT

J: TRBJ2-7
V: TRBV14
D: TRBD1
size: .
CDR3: CASSQAYRGSYEQYF
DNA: TGTGCCAGCAGCCAAGCTTACAGGGGTTCCTACGAGCAGTACTTC

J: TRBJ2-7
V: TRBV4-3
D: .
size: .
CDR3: CASSQGRDYEQYF
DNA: TGCGCCAGCAGCCAAGGCAGGGATTACGAGCAGTACTTC

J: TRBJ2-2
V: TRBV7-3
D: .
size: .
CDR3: CASSFGTGELFF
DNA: TGTGCCAGCAGCTTCGGTACCGGGGAGCTGTTTTTT

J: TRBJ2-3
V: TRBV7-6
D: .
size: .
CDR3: CASSIGQITDTQYF
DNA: TGTGCCAGCAGCATAGGACAGATCACAGATACGCAGTATTTT

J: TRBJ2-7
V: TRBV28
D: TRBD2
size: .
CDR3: CASSHLAGGSYEQYF
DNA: TGTGCCAGCAGTCACCTAGCGGGAGGATCCTACGAGCAGTACTTC

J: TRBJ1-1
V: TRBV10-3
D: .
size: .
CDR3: CAISAGVETEAFF
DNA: TGTGCCATCAGTGCGGGAGTGGAGACTGAAGCTTTCTTT

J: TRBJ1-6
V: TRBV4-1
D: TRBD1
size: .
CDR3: CASRLGQGRQSPLHF
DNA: TGCGCCAGCAGATTGGGACAGGGTAGACAATCACCCCTCCACTTT

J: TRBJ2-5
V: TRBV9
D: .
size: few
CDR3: CASSVGLGARETQYF
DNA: TGTGCCAGCAGCGTAGGTCTGGGGGCGAGGGAGACCCAGTACTTC

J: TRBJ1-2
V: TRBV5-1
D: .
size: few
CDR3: CASSLLLPVSAGYTF
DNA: TGCGCCAGCAGCTTGCTTCTGCCGGTCTCCGCTGGCTACACCTTC

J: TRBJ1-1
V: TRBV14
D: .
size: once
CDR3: CASSQGTGRNTEAFF
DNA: TGTGCCAGCAGCCAAGGAACAGGGAGGAACACTGAAGCTTTCTTT

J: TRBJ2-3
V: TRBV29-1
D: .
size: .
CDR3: CSETGIQITDTQYF
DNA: TGCAGCGAGACCGGGATTCAAATCACAGATACGCAGTATTTT

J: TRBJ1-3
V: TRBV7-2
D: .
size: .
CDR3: CASSSKLNTIYF
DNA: TGTGCCAGCAGCTCCAAGCTGAACACCATATATTTT

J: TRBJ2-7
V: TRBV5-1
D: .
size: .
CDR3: CASSLVPGNYEQYF
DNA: TGCGCCAGCAGCTTGGTCCCGGGAAACTACGAGCAGTACTTC

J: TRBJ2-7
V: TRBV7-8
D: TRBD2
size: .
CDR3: CASSLILSGTYEQYF
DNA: TGTGCCAGCAGCTTAATCCTGAGCGGGACCTACGAGCAGTACTTC

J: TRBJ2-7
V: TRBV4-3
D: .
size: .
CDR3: CASSQELAVSGRDYEQYF
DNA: TGCGCCAGCAGCCAAGAACTGGCGGTGTCGGGCAGGGACTACGAGCAGTACTTC

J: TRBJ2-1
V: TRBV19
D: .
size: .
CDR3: CASSINRREQFF
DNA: TGTGCCAGTAGTATCAACAGGCGGGAGCAGTTCTTC

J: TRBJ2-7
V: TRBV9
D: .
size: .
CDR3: CASSEGVDYEQYF
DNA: TGTGCCAGCAGCGAAGGAGTTGACTACGAGCAGTACTTC

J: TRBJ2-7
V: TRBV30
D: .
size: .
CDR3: CAWSRGYEQYF
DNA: TGTGCCTGGAGTCGGGGATACGAGCAGTACTTC

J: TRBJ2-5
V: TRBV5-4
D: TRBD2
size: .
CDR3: CASSSQKREETQYF
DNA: TGTGCCAGCAGCTCCCAGAAGCGGGAGGAGACCCAGTACTTC

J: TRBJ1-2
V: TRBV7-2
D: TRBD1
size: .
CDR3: CASSFARDRYYGYTF
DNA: TGTGCCAGCAGCTTTGCCCGGGACAGGTACTATGGCTACACCTTC

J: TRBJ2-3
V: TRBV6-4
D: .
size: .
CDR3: CASSSRSEDTQYF
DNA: TGTGCCAGCAGCTCGAGGAGTGAAGATACGCAGTATTTT

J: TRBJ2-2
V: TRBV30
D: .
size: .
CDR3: CAWSRSLVESNTGELFF
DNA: TGTGCCTGGAGTCGGAGTTTGGTCGAATCGAACACCGGGGAGCTGTTTTTT

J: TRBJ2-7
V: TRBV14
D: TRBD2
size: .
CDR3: CASSRGQNRLAGTYEQYF
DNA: TGTGCCAGCAGCCGAGGACAGAATAGACTAGCGGGCACCTACGAGCAGTACTTC

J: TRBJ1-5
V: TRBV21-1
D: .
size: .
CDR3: CASSKEGGDSNQPQHF
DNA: TGTGCCAGCAGCAAAGAGGGGGGGGATAGCAATCAGCCCCAGCATTTT

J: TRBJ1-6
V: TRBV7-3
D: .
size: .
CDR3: CASSLRQYNSPLHF
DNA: TGTGCCAGCAGCTTACGACAATATAATTCACCCCTCCACTTT

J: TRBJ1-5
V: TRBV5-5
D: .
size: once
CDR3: CASSLELDRWKDQPQHF
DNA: TGTGCCAGCAGCTTGGAGCTAGACAGGTGGAAGGATCAGCCCCAGCATTTT

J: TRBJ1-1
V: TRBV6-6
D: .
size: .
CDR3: CASTQGGVGAEAFF
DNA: TGTGCCAGCACCCAAGGGGGAGTTGGCGCTGAAGCTTTCTTT

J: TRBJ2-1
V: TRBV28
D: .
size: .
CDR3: CASSLSGSCFF
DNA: TGTGCCAGCAGTTTAAGCGGTTCTTGTTTCTTC

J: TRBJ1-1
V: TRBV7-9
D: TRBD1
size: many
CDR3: CASSPPDRGVNTEAFF
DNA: TGTGCCAGCAGCCCACCGGACAGGGGAGTGAACACTGAAGCTTTCTTT